This TCR beta chain was sequenced for a study of T cells in Graves' hyperthyroidism and ophthalmopathy. Study summary: At the time of initial diagnosis and before any treatment, peripheral blood was collected.

This clonotype was recorded many times. TCR beta CDR3 sequences were amplified from RNA transcripts. In the first-round RT-PCR of the TCR CDR3, the HTBI primer set was used. TCRdb used MiXCR to reprocess the multiplex PCR reads, holding one entry per CDR3 protein. Of around 600,000 distinct CDR3 sequences in the sample, 16% were seen once. The study based diagnoses on clinical symptoms, serum thyroxine and TRAb, thyroid ultrasound and orbital computed tomography. Cells are PBMCs isolated from roughly 9.2 ml of fresh blood. Sequenced input: blood. This TCR was recovered from a woman in her thirties or forties with Graves' ophthalmopathy.

CDR3 residues: CSASLSATGVHEQYF. The CDR3 DNA is TGCAGTGCTAGTTTATCCGCGACAGGTGTCCACGAGCAGTACTTC. The genes are TRBV20-1 and TRBJ2-7; maybe TRBD1 (6 bases). Germline V lookup: CDR1 DFQATT, CDR2 SNEGSKA (reference sequence). Trimming shortened V by 3 bases and J by 5 bases, and 20 bases separated the two germline ends. This CDR3 spans 15 amino acids.